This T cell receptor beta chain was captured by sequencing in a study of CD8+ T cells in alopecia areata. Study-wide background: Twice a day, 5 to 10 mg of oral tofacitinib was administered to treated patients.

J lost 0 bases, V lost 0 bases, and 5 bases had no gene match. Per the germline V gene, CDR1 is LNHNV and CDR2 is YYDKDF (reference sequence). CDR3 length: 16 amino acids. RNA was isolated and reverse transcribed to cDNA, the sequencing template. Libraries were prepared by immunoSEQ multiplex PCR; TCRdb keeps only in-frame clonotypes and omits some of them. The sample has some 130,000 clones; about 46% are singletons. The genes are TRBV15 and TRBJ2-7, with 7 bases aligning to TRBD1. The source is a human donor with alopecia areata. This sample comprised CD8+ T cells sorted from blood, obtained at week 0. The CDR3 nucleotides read TGTGCCACCAGCAGAGATCTCGGGACAGCCTCCTACGAGCAGTACTTC. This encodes CATSRDLGTASYEQYF. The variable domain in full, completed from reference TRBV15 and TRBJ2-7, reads DAMVIQNPRYQVTQFGKPVTLSCSQTLNHNVMYWYQQKSSQAPKLLFHYYDKDFNNEADTPDNFQSRRPNTSFCFLDIRSPGLGDTAMYLCATSRDLGTASYEQYFGPGTRLTVT.